This TCR beta chain originates from a study of T cells after yellow fever vaccination (dated by TCRdb to between 2019 and 2020). The study in broad terms: Libraries from fractions with low cell numbers were prepared with the SMART-Seq v4 Ultra Low Input RNA kit. Two healthy male donors made up the cohort, one aged 18 to 30 years and the other aged 30 to 40 years. To track T-cell clones before and after primary and booster YFV17D yellow fever vaccination, bulk TCR alpha and beta repertoires were sequenced longitudinally. Bulk PBMC replicates and cell subsets were isolated from blood drawn at multiple timepoints before and after both primary and secondary immunization. The full study reports these points: Compared with the primary T-cell response, the secondary T-cell response was faster but weaker, reaching its peak on day 5 rather than on day 15. Computational filtering was required because FACS-sorted repertoires could contain abundant contaminating clonotypes from the bulk population. After the booster, most clones that had expanded after primary vaccination were detected again (about 95% of CD4 and under 90% of CD8), suggesting broad maintenance of memory. The study included only a couple of donors, which limits how far the findings can be generalized. A small fraction of clonotypes showed up in both the CD4 and CD8 compartments, probably as a result of convergent recombination.

In light of the paper, this sample's treatment or condition label describes: live attenuated yellow fever vaccine strain. At each blood-draw timepoint, two biological replicates of bulk PBMCs were collected. PBMCs were isolated from peripheral blood using a standard Ficoll-Paque protocol. TriZol was used to extract RNA from bulk PBMCs, from CD4 and CD8 fractions, and from dextramer-positive and dextramer-negative fractions. At the junction V is shortened by 5 bases and J by 2 bases, with 6 bases in between. Including the terminal cysteine and phenylalanine, the CDR3 comprises 13 residues. The sequence is cut down to CDR3 DNA, 39 bases in frame from base 1. A word on this clonotype: The antigen it binds to is not known. Within one base of it there is no much larger clone, and no base qualities were kept.

Instrument used: Illumina NovaSeq 6000. Synthesis of TCR cDNA relied on 5'RACE template switching, a step that introduced a universal primer site along with unique molecular identifiers. Priming of cDNA synthesis was performed from both the TCR alpha and TCR beta constant segments. Library amplification used two PCR steps, and the second PCR step added sample barcodes and sequencing adapters. Sequencing of libraries was done on Illumina HiSeq 2500 (2x100 bp) or NovaSeq (2x150 bp). Under the source paper's analysis protocol: Demultiplexing of reads and collapsing into UMI consensus sequences were performed with MIGEC, and V(D)J alignment was carried out with MiXCR. Using edgeR on replicate PBMC samples, clonotypes were called vaccine-responding if FDR was below 0.01 and the log2 fold change was above 5 up to day 15. CD4 or CD8 identity was assigned to each bulk clonotype according to whether the clonotype was present at higher abundance in the sequenced CD4 repertoire or the sequenced CD8 repertoire. The public reads were run again by TCRdb, first through fastp at Q25 and then through MiXCR, and only productive beta chains were kept. Each CDR3 protein gets just one entry, which takes the most common genes and DNA from the rows behind it. The V and J calls come from TCRdb's annotation, not from the publication. The sample contains some 340,000 distinct CDR3 sequences, about 4% of them found a single time. Jointly, the top ten make up about 22% of the sample.

This receptor was obtained from a young man who received the YFV17D yellow fever vaccine. The chain was built from TRBV12-3 or TRBV12-4 and TRBJ2-2; the D gene identity is not certain. Sequencing used PBMCs, obtained 5 days after the yellow fever booster vaccination. For the CDR3, the sequence is CASSPFNTGELFF. The sequenced DNA: TGTGCCAGCAGTCCTTTCAACACCGGGGAGCTGTTTTTT.